The entry below describes one T cell receptor (beta chain). The sample is drawn from a study of blood T cell repertoires in COVID-19. Repertoires were generated with immunoSEQ multiplex PCR, while TCRdb's copy carries only in-frame clones and drops some. The table lists hundreds of thousands of clones, 80% to 85% of them singletons. The sequencing input was PBMCs or T cells enriched from blood (not recorded which). The sequence derives from a man aged 40-50 years who had been exposed to COVID-19.

The CDR3 here is CASSLEARTEAFF. CDR3 DNA sequence: TGTGCCAGCAGCTTAGAGGCGCGGACTGAAGCTTTCTTT. This sequence joins TRBV13 and TRBJ1-1, with D unresolved. The CDR3 runs 13 residues. Trimming removed 1 base at V and 5 bases at J, with 8 bases between. Germline V gene data show CDR1 as PRHDT and CDR2 as FYEKMQ (reference sequence).